Following are 18 T cell receptor beta chains from one sample sequenced in a study of chemoradiotherapy in HPV16-positive cancers. Some clones are missing from TCRdb's copy, which holds only in-frame ones; the method was immunoSEQ multiplex PCR. This sample has 30,000 or so clones, with 80% to 90% found just once. The sample in question was blood, obtained from a patient who underwent chemoradiotherapy. These receptor sequences come from a human donor with HPV-associated anogenital cancer.

This chain connects TRBV4-1 to TRBJ1-6, with 7 positions matching TRBD1. The CDR3 covers 16 residues. Germline V lookup: CDR1 MGHRA, CDR2 YSYEKL. With V trimmed by 3 bases and J by 6 bases, 8 bases remained unmatched. CDR3 nucleotide sequence: TGCGCCAGCAGCCACCCCGACAGGGCCGTTAATTCACCCCTCCACTTT. Its translation: CASSHPDRAVNSPLHF.

The V gene is TRBV9, the J gene TRBJ1-5; no clear D gene. The CDR3 length is 14 residues. Germline V gene lookup returns CDR1 SGDLS and CDR2 YYNGEE. V lost 0 bases and J 4 bases, leaving 8 bases between the germline ends. This CDR3 reads CASSVGGGNQPQHF. The CDR3 nucleotides read TGTGCCAGCAGCGTAGGAGGAGGGAATCAGCCCCAGCATTTT. The variable domain in full, with the rest retrieved from reference TRBV9 and TRBJ1-5, is DSGVTQTPKHLITATGQRVTLRCSPRSGDLSVYWYQQSLDQGLQFLIQYYNGEERAKGNILERFSAQQFPDLHSELNLSSLELGDSALYFCASSVGGGNQPQHFGDGTRLSIL.

The J gene is TRBJ2-1, the V gene TRBV27, with 9 nucleotides matching TRBD1. V lost 2 bases to trimming and J lost 7 bases; unmatched junction nucleotides: 0. The CDR3 extends over 13 amino acids. The germline V gene encodes CDR1 MNHEY and CDR2 SMNVEV (reference sequence). The CDR3 DNA reads TGTGCCAGCAGTTTAGGGACAGGGAATGAGCAGTTCTTC. It encodes CASSLGTGNEQFF.

The V gene is TRBV4-3, the J gene TRBJ1-4; 7 bases map to TRBD1. The CDR3 has 15 residues. Germline V gene data show CDR1 as LGHNA and CDR2 as YSLEER. V lost 4 bases and J lost 9; bases outside the gene matches: 11. The CDR3 DNA sequence: TGCGCCAGCAGCCCGGGTGGGACAGCCTCTAAAAAACTGTTTTTT. This gives the protein CASSPGGTASKKLFF.

This chain joins TRBV19 and TRBJ2-7, with D possibly TRBD2 on 6 matching bases. The CDR3 is 14 amino acids. The germline gives CDR1 LNHDA, CDR2 SQIVND (reference sequence). V was trimmed by 8 bases and J by 2 bases, leaving 16 bases between them. CDR3 sequence reads: CASDGGNRPYEQYF. Written as DNA, the CDR3 is TGTGCCAGTGACGGAGGGAATCGCCCCTACGAGCAGTACTTC. The full variable domain, its missing parts supplied by reference TRBV19 and TRBJ2-7, is DGGITQSPKYLFRKEGQNVTLSCEQNLNHDAMYWYRQDPGQGLRLIYYSQIVNDFQKGDIAEGYSVSREKKESFPLTVTSAQKNPTAFYLCASDGGNRPYEQYFGPGTRLTVT.

V gene TRBV10-3 combines with J gene TRBJ2-2, with 14 bases aligning to TRBD2. The germline V gene has CDR1 ENHRY and CDR2 SYGVKD. This CDR3 has 17 residues. J gave up 1 base and V 6 bases, and 4 bases lay outside the gene matches. Written as DNA, the CDR3 is TGTGCCATCAGCCTGACTAGCGGGGGGGTGAACACCGGGGAGCTGTTTTTT. Translating it yields CAISLTSGGVNTGELFF.

This chain links TRBV15 with TRBJ1-2; D not resolved. Germline CDR1 LNHNV, CDR2 YYDKDF (reference sequence). Deletions cut 0 bases from V and 3 bases from J, with 8 bases between. The CDR3 spans 14 residues. As DNA, the CDR3 is TGTGCCACCAGCAGAGATAGGTCCGACTATGGCTACACCTTC. Encoded protein: CATSRDRSDYGYTF.

The gene calls are TRBV5-5 and TRBJ1-4; no reliable D call. V shed 0 bases and J shed 5 bases, with 5 bases lying between them. The CDR3 covers 13 residues. The germline gives CDR1 SGHKS, CDR2 YYEKEE (reference sequence). The CDR3 protein is CASSLALNEKLFF. CDR3 DNA sequence: TGTGCCAGCAGCTTGGCCCTAAATGAAAAACTGTTTTTT.

The chain uses TRBV9 and TRBJ1-1; no firm D call. This CDR3 has 16 amino acids. CDR1 and CDR2 (germline): SGDLS, YYNGEE. Trimming shortened V by 0 bases and J by 0 bases, and 12 bases separated the two germline ends. The DNA of the CDR3 is TGTGCCAGCAGCGTAGCCCCTCAGGCCATGAACACTGAAGCTTTCTTT. Translation: CASSVAPQAMNTEAFF.

This clone came up once. The rearrangement links TRBV11-2 to TRBJ1-4, with D hard to call. Germline-derived CDR1 and CDR2 are SGHAT and FQNNGV. The CDR3 length is 15 residues. V lost 5 bases and J lost 4, with 14 bases in between. The CDR3 DNA is TGTGCCAGCAGCCCCAGGACGGATTTTAATGAAAAACTGTTTTTT. It specifies CASSPRTDFNEKLFF.

This clone was detected once. This sequence joins TRBV14 and TRBJ2-1; D ambiguous. The length of the CDR3 is 15 residues. Trimming took 2 bases from V and 0 from J, leaving 8 bases between them. Germline V gene lookup returns CDR1 SGHDN and CDR2 FVKESK. This CDR3 reads CASSQWWGSYNEQFF. The CDR3 DNA reads as TGTGCCAGCAGCCAATGGTGGGGCTCCTACAATGAGCAGTTCTTC.

The chain uses TRBV19 and TRBJ2-5, with 8 bases identical to TRBD1. Trimming at V came to 6 bases and at J to 0 bases, leaving 6 bases not matched to a gene. The CDR3 sequence is 15 residues long. The germline gives CDR1 LNHDA, CDR2 SQIVND (reference sequence). CDR3 residues: CASRGTGAHQETQYF. DNA for the CDR3: TGTGCCAGTAGGGGGACAGGAGCACACCAAGAGACCCAGTACTTC.

The V gene is TRBV19, the J gene TRBJ1-2; the match to TRBD1 covers 8 bases. There are 14 residues in the CDR3. V gave up 6 bases and J gave up 8 bases; unmatched junction bases: 11. The V gene's germline CDR1 is LNHDA and CDR2 SQIVND (reference sequence). The CDR3: CASRIKQGVLGYTF. CDR3 sequence (DNA): TGTGCCAGTAGGATAAAACAGGGGGTCCTCGGCTACACCTTC.

The sample holds one count of this clone. The chain is built from TRBV7-2 and TRBJ1-2, with D unclear. Trimming stripped 0 bases from V and 5 bases from J, with 13 bases between. Germline CDR1 is SGHTA and CDR2 is FQGNSA. This CDR3 region has 15 residues. CDR3 in amino acids: CASSLATASPYGYTF. Here the CDR3 DNA reads TGTGCCAGCAGCTTAGCCACAGCATCCCCTTATGGCTACACCTTC.

The chain has TRBV13 and TRBJ2-7, with D unclear. Per the germline V gene, CDR1 is PRHDT and CDR2 is FYEKMQ (reference sequence). Trimming cost V 0 bases and J 3 bases, with 6 bases left between them. This CDR3 is built from 13 residues. CDR3 DNA sequence: TGTGCCAGCAGCTTAGGGGCGGTCTACGAGCAGTACTTC. It is translated as CASSLGAVYEQYF. The entire variable domain, with the rest obtained from reference TRBV13 and TRBJ2-7, is as follows: AAGVIQSPRHLIKEKRETATLKCYPIPRHDTVYWYQQGPGQDPQFLISFYEKMQSDKGSIPDRFSAQQFSDYHSELNMSSLELGDSALYFCASSLGAVYEQYFGPGTRLTVT.

For the CDR3, the DNA is TGCGCCAGCAGCCAAGACTTGCACAGCTATGGCTACACCTTC. This codes for CASSQDLHSYGYTF. The genes are TRBV4-3 and TRBJ1-2; the D is unclear. Germline CDR1 and CDR2: LGHNA and YSLEER. V was cut by 0 bases and J by 4 bases, with 9 bases left in between. This CDR3 contains 14 residues.

The chain is built from TRBV19 and TRBJ1-4; D remains unclear. Between the trimmed V and J ends, which lost 3 bases and 6 bases, there was a span of 8 bases. The CDR3 length is 13 residues. Germline V gives CDR1 LNHDA, CDR2 SQIVND (reference sequence). The CDR3 here is CASSIALHEKLFF. Here the CDR3 DNA reads TGTGCCAGTAGTATTGCCCTCCATGAAAAACTGTTTTTT.

Comment on this clone: Additional DNA sequences in this sample encode the identical CDR3. The chain combines TRBV5-1 with TRBJ2-1; possible D gene TRBD1, 5 bases. The V end lost 9 bases, the J end lost 4 bases, and 20 bases lay between the germline ends. CDR3 length: 15 amino acids. Germline V gene lookup returns CDR1 SGHRS and CDR2 YFSETQ. The CDR3 reads CATAQGPPNYNEQFF. The CDR3 DNA follows: TGCGCCACCGCGCAGGGCCCCCCTAATTACAATGAGCAGTTCTTC. Complete variable domain (other parts from reference TRBV5-1 and TRBJ2-1): KAGVTQTPRYLIKTRGQQVTLSCSPISGHRSVSWYQQTPGQGLQFLFEYFSETQRNKGNFPGRFSGRQFSNSRSEMNVSTLELGDSALYLCATAQGPPNYNEQFFGPGTRLTVL.